The 18 T cell receptor beta chains reported below all come from one sample, sequenced in a study of a mutant IDH1 vaccine in newly diagnosed glioma. No antigens are known for them. Time point in this sample: week 47, end of study. In every dose of vaccine, 300 ug of mutant IDH1 20-mer peptide was given alongside topical imiquimod. The table came from immunoSEQ multiplex PCR; TCRdb's copy has only in-frame clones and leaves some out. The repertoire has around 50,000 clones, less than 65% of them found once; the top ten carry 4.5% to 5.5%. The sequenced sample was peripheral blood mononuclear cells (PBMCs), obtained from a glioma patient whose treatment included an IDH1 peptide vaccine. These receptors were obtained from a man aged 40-55 years with glioma. Some clones in this sample may be carry-over from other donors' samples.

This clone appeared once. V usage is TRBV6-6 and J usage is TRBJ1-1, with 7 bases that match TRBD1. The ends lost 2 bases at V and 5 bases at J; junction bases unmatched: 8. CDR3 size: 15 residues. The germline V gene encodes CDR1 MNHNY and CDR2 SVGAGI (reference sequence). Written as DNA, the CDR3 is TGTGCCAGCAGTTACCAGGGGGTCAAGTGGACTGAAGCTTTCTTT. Amino acid sequence: CASSYQGVKWTEAFF.

CDR3 sequence (DNA): TGTGCCAGCCGTGGAAGCTACACCGGGGAGCTGTTTTTT. It is translated as CASRGSYTGELFF. The chain uses TRBV6-1 and TRBJ2-2; D uncertain. Trimming cost V 8 bases and J 3 bases, with 10 bases left between them. The CDR3 is made up of 13 amino acids. The germline V gene has CDR1 MNHNS and CDR2 SASEGT.

The chain couples TRBV2 to TRBJ1-1, with D hard to call. The CDR3 runs 15 residues. Germline V CDR1 and CDR2: SNHLY, FYNNEI. V lost 10 bases, J lost 0 bases, and 18 bases lay in between. The CDR3 here is CATKGQTRLNTEAFF. CDR3 in DNA: TGTGCCACCAAGGGCCAAACGCGGCTGAACACTGAAGCTTTCTTT.

The chain is built from TRBV7-2 and TRBJ1-5, with D possibly matching TRBD1 (5 bases). V was shortened by 1 base and J by 4 bases, with 11 bases between the two germline ends. The CDR3 spans 15 residues. Looked up from germline, CDR1 is SGHTA and CDR2 is FQGNSA. The CDR3, as DNA: TGTGCCAGCAGCTTAGATAGCAGGGTTAATCAGCCCCAGCATTTT. It specifies CASSLDSRVNQPQHF.

J is TRBJ1-1 and V is TRBV6-6; D not certain. Germline lookup yields CDR1 MNHNY and CDR2 SVGAGI (reference sequence). Between the trimmed V and J ends, which lost 7 bases and 0 bases, there was a span of 9 bases. CDR3 length equals 13 residues. Here the CDR3 reads CASMIRMNTEAFF. The CDR3 DNA is TGTGCCAGCATGATCCGGATGAACACTGAAGCTTTCTTT.

The chain employs TRBV5-1 and TRBJ2-5; 15 bases fit TRBD2. Germline V gives CDR1 SGHRS, CDR2 YFSETQ. J lost 0 bases, V lost 0 bases, and 6 bases had no gene match. This CDR3 contains 19 residues. The CDR3: CASSLEGLAGGSYQETQYF. The CDR3 DNA sequence: TGCGCCAGCAGCTTGGAGGGACTAGCGGGGGGATCGTACCAAGAGACCCAGTACTTC.

V usage is TRBV10-2 and J usage is TRBJ2-6; D is unresolved. Deletions cut 6 bases from V and 0 bases from J, with 6 bases between. CDR3 length: 14 amino acids. CDR1 and CDR2 from the germline V gene are WSHSY and SAAADI. The DNA of the CDR3 is TGCGCCAGCAGCCAGGCCTCTGGGGCCAACGTCCTGACTTTC. This translates into CASSQASGANVLTF.

This chain joins TRBV19 and TRBJ2-1, with D possibly TRBD2 on 7 matching bases. The CDR3 covers 15 residues. Germline CDR1 is LNHDA and CDR2 is SQIVND (reference sequence). The V gene lost 5 bases and the J gene lost 11 bases, with 22 bases spanning the gap. CDR3 nucleotides: TGTGCCAGTAGTCCTCAGGGGACTACCCTTACGCAGCAGTTCTTC. It translates to CASSPQGTTLTQQFF.

The chain has TRBV29-1 and TRBJ1-5; D not resolved. The V and J ends lost 1 base and 11 bases respectively, with 9 bases between them. The CDR3 loop spans 11 amino acids. Germline CDR1 SQVTM, CDR2 ANQGSEA. The chain's CDR3 is CSVEVGGSQHF. CDR3 in DNA: TGCAGCGTTGAAGTAGGTGGGTCCCAGCATTTT. The full variable domain, rest sourced from reference TRBV29-1 and TRBJ1-5, is SAVISQKPSRDICQRGTSLTIQCQVDSQVTMMFWYRQQPGQSLTLIATANQGSEATYESGFVIDKFPISRPNLTFSTLTVSNMSPEDSSIYLCSVEVGGSQHFGDGTRLSIL.

CDR3 loop: CASSAGLDSYNEQFF. CDR3 in DNA: TGTGCCAGCAGCGCTGGACTAGATTCCTACAATGAGCAGTTCTTC. V is TRBV7-9 and J is TRBJ2-1, with TRBD2 identical over 7 bases. Germline trimming cut 5 bases from V and 1 base from J; bases unmatched to any gene: 5. Germline V gives CDR1 SEHNR, CDR2 FQNEAQ (reference sequence). The CDR3 has 15 amino acids.

This clone occurred a few times. The chain carries TRBV7-2 and TRBJ2-3; 15 bases match TRBD2. CDR1 is SGHTA, CDR2 FQGNSA, per germline. This CDR3 spans 18 amino acids. V lost 5 bases, J lost 1 base, and 7 bases stayed unmatched. The DNA for the CDR3 is TGTGCCAGCAGCACTCGGACTAGCGGGGGGGTTGGCACAGATACGCAGTATTTT. Residues: CASSTRTSGGVGTDTQYF.

This clone was observed a handful of times. The chain carries TRBV7-8 and TRBJ1-1; D is uncertain. The ends were cut back, 5 bases at V and 3 bases at J, with 13 bases in the middle. Germline V CDR1 and CDR2: SGHVS, FQNEAQ. The CDR3 length is 14 residues. CDR3 amino acids: CASSRGRADTEAFF. Here the CDR3 DNA reads TGTGCCAGCAGCCGAGGACGGGCGGACACTGAAGCTTTCTTT.

The chain uses TRBV12-1 and TRBJ1-5; TRBD1 was called by the table and not checked on the DNA. TRBV12-1 is flagged as a pseudogene. The CDR3 is made up of 18 amino acids. Here the CDR3 reads CASSSPGQVIYSNQPQHF. The DNA of the CDR3 is TGTGCCAGCAGCTCACCGGGACAGGTAATCTATAGCAATCAGCCCCAGCATTTT.

The V call is TRBV19, the J call TRBJ1-2, with TRBD1 as a possible D gene (6 bases). With 2 bases removed from V and 6 bases from J, the gap between germline ends came to 13 bases. This CDR3 region has 14 residues. Germline CDR1 LNHDA, CDR2 SQIVND (reference sequence). CDR3 protein: CASSIQGRRNGYTF. CDR3 coding DNA: TGTGCCAGTAGTATACAGGGGAGGCGGAATGGCTACACCTTC.

This clone was counted many times. This chain links TRBV6-5 with TRBJ2-7, with D unclear. This CDR3 has 14 residues. CDR1 MNHEY and CDR2 SVGAGI come from the germline V gene. The V end lost 4 bases, the J end lost 3 bases, and 13 bases lay between the germline ends. CDR3 sequence (DNA): TGTGCCAGCAGTTCACGGTCTCGGAGCTACGAGCAGTACTTC. Translating it yields CASSSRSRSYEQYF.

In this sample, this clone turned up a few times. The chain couples TRBV7-8 to TRBJ2-7; TRBD1 agrees at 7 bases. Germline trimming cut 2 bases from V and 0 bases from J; bases unmatched to any gene: 4. The CDR3 loop spans 15 amino acids. The V gene's germline CDR1 is SGHVS and CDR2 FQNEAQ. CDR3 in amino acids: CASSLTGVGSYEQYF. CDR3 DNA: TGTGCCAGCAGCTTAACAGGGGTGGGCTCCTACGAGCAGTACTTC.

The sample holds a few counts of this clone. The rearrangement links TRBV6-5 to TRBJ1-2, with a weak D call TRBD1 (6 bases). The germline gives CDR1 MNHEY, CDR2 SVGAGI. The V end was cut by 5 bases, the J end by 4 bases, with 14 bases between. This CDR3 comprises 14 residues. The CDR3 region has the DNA TGTGCCAGCAGTCCCTCCGGGACATTCTATGGCTACACCTTC. Its translation: CASSPSGTFYGYTF.

Only one count was recorded for this clone. This rearrangement joins TRBV19 to TRBJ1-4; 8 bases line up with TRBD1. There are 15 residues in the CDR3. V was pared by 3 bases and J by 4 bases, with 4 bases of the junction left unmatched. The germline V gene encodes CDR1 LNHDA and CDR2 SQIVND (reference sequence). The CDR3 DNA reads TGTGCCAGTAGTATCATAACAGGGGGTAATGAAAAACTGTTTTTT. This translates into CASSIITGGNEKLFF.